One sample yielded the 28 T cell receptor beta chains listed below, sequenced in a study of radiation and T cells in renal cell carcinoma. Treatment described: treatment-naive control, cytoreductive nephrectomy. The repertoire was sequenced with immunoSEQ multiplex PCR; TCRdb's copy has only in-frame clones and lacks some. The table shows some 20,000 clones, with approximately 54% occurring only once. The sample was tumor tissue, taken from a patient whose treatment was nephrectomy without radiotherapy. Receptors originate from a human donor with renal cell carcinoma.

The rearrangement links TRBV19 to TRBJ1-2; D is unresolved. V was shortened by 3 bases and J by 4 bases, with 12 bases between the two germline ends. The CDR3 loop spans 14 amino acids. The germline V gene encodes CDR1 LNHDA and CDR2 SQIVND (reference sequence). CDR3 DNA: TGTGCCAGTAGTATCTCGTGGGTCTCCTATGGCTACACCTTC. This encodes CASSISWVSYGYTF. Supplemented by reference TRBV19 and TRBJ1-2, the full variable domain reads DGGITQSPKYLFRKEGQNVTLSCEQNLNHDAMYWYRQDPGQGLRLIYYSQIVNDFQKGDIAEGYSVSREKKESFPLTVTSAQKNPTAFYLCASSISWVSYGYTFGSGTRLTVV.

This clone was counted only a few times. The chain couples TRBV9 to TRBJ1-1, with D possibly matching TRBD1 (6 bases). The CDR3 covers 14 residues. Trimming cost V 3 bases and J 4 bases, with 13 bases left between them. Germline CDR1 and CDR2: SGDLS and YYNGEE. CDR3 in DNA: TGTGCCAGCAGCGGGCAGGGGATGGCCACTGAAGCTTTCTTT. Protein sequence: CASSGQGMATEAFF.

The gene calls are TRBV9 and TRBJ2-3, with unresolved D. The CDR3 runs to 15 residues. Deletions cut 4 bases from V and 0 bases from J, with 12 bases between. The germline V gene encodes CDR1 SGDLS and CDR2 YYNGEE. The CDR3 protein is CASSRSGPSTDTQYF. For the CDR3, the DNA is TGTGCCAGCAGCCGTAGTGGCCCGAGCACAGATACGCAGTATTTT.

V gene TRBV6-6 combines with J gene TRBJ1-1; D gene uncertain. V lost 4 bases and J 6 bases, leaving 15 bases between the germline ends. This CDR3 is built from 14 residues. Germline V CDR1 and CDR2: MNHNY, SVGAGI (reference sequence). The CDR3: CASSSGGILAEAFF. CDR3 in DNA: TGTGCCAGCAGTTCCGGCGGAATCTTAGCTGAAGCTTTCTTT.

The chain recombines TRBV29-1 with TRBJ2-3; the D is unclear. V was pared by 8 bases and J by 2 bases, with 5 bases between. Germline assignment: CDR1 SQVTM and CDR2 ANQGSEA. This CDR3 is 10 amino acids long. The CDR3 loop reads CSSDTDTQYF. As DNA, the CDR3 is TGCAGCTCAGACACAGATACGCAGTATTTT.

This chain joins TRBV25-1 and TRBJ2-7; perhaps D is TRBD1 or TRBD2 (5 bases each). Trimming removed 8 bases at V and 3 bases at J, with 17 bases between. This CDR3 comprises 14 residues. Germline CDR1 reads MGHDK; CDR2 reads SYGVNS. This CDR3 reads CASLGHREDYEQYF. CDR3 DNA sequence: TGTGCCAGCCTTGGACACCGGGAAGACTACGAGCAGTACTTC.

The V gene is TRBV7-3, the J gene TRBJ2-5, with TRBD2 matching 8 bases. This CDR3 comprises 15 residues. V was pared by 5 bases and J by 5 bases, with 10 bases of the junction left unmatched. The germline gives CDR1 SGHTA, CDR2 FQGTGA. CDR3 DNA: TGTGCCAGCAGCCAACGGGAGGGGGGGCCTGAGACCCAGTACTTC. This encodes CASSQREGGPETQYF.

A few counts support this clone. The CDR3 reads CASSYHINTEAFF. The CDR3, as DNA: TGTGCCAGCAGTTACCACATAAACACTGAAGCTTTCTTT. J is TRBJ1-1 and V is TRBV6-6; D is unresolved. In germline, CDR1 is MNHNY, CDR2 SVGAGI (reference sequence). The CDR3 is made up of 13 amino acids. The V gene lost 2 bases and the J gene lost 2 bases, with 6 bases spanning the gap.

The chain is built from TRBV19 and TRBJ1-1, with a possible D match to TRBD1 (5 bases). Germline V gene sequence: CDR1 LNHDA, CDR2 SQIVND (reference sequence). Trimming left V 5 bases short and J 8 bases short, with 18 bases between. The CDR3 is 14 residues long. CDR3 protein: CASSGRWDGGEAFF. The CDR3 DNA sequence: TGTGCCAGTAGTGGCCGTTGGGACGGCGGGGAAGCTTTCTTT.

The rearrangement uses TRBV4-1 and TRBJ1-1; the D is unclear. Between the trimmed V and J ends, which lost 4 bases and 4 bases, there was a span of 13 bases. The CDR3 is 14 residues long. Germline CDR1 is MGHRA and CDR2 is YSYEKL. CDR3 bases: TGCGCCAGCAGCCCCCGCGTTGTGGCCACTGAAGCTTTCTTT. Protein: CASSPRVVATEAFF.

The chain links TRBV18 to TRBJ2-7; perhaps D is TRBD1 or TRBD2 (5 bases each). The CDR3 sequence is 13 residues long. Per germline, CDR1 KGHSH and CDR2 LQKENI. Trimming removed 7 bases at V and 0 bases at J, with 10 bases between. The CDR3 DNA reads TGTGCCAGCTGGGACGGTAGCTCCTACGAGCAGTACTTC. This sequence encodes CASWDGSSYEQYF.

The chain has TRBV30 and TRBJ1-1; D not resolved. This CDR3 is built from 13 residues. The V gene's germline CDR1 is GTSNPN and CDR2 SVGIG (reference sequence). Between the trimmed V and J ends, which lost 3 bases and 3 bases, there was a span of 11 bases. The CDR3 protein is CAWRLGRDTEAFF. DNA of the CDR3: TGTGCCTGGAGGCTAGGCAGAGACACTGAAGCTTTCTTT.

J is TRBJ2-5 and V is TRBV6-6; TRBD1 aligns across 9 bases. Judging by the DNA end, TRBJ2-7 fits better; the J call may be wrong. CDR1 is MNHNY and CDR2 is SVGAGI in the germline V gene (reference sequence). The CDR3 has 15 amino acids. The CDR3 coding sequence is TGTGCCAGCAGTTACGAGGGGACAGGGCACTACGAGCAGTACTTC. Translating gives CASSYEGTGHYEQYF.

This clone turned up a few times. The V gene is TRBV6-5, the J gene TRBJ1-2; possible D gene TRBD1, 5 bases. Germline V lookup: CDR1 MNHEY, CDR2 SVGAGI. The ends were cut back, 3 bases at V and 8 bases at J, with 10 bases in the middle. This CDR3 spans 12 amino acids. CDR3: CASSYEGRGYTF. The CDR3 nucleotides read TGTGCCAGCAGTTATGAGGGGCGAGGCTACACCTTC.

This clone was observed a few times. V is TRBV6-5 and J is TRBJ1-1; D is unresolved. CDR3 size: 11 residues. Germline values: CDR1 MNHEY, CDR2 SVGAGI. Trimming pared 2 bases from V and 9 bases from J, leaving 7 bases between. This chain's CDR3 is CASSYPGKAFF. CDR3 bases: TGTGCCAGCAGTTACCCGGGGAAAGCTTTCTTT.

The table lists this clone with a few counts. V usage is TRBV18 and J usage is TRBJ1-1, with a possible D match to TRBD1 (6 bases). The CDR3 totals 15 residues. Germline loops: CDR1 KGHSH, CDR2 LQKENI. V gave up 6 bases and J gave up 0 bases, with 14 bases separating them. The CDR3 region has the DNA TGTGCCAGCTCCTCTTTAACAGGGATGAACACTGAAGCTTTCTTT. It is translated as CASSSLTGMNTEAFF.

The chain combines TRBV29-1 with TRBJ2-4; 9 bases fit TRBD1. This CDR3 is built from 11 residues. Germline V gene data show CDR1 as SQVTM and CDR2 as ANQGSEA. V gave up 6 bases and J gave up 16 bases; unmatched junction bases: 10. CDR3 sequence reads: CSVPLGQGIYF. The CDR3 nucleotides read TGCAGCGTCCCCTTAGGACAGGGGATTTACTTC.

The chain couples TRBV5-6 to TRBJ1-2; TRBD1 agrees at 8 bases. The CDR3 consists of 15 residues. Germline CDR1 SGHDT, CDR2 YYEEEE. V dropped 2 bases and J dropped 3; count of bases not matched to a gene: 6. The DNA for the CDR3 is TGTGCCAGCAGCTTACCAGGGGGCGCCCACTATGGCTACACCTTC. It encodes CASSLPGGAHYGYTF.

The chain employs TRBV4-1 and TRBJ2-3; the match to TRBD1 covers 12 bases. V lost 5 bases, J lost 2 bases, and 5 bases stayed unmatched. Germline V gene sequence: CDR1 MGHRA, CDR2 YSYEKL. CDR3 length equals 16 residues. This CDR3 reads CASSRGQGAITDTQYF. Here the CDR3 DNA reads TGCGCCAGCAGCAGGGGACAGGGGGCGATCACAGATACGCAGTATTTT.

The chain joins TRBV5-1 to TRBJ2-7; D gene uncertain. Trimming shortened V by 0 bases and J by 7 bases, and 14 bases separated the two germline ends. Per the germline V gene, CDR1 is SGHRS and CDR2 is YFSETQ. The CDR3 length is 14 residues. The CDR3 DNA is TGCGCCAGCAGCTTGGACGGACGACCTGAAGAGCAGTACTTC. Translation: CASSLDGRPEEQYF.

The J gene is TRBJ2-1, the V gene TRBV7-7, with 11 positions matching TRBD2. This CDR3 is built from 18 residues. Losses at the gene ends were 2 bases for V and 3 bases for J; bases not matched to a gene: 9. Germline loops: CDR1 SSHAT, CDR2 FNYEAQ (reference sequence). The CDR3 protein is CASSLSLAGGTFYNEQFF. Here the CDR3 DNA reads TGTGCCAGCAGCTTAAGCCTAGCGGGGGGCACCTTCTACAATGAGCAGTTCTTC.

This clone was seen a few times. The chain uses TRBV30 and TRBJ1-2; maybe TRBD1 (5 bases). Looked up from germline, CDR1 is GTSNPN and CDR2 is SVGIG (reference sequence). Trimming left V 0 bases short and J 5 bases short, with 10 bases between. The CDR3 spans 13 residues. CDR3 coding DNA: TGTGCCTGGAGTGTAGCCCAGGGTTATGGCTACACCTTC. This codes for CAWSVAQGYGYTF.

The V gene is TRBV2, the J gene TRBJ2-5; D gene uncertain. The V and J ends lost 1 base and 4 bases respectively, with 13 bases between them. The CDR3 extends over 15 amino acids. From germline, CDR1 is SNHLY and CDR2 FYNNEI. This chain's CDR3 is CASSEVTLFRETQYF. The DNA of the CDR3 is TGTGCCAGCAGTGAAGTGACTCTTTTTAGAGAGACCCAGTACTTC.

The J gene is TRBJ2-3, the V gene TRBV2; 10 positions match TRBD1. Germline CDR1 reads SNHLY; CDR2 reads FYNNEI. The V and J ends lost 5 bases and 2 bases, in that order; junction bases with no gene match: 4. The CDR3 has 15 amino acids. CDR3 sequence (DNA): TGTGCCAGCAGTCCGGGACAGGGGTTCACAGATACGCAGTATTTT. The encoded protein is CASSPGQGFTDTQYF.

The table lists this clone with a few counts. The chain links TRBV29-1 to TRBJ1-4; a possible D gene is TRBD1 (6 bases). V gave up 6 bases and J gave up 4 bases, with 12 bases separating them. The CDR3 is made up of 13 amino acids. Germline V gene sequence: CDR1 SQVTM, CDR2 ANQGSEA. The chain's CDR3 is CSVTGIGNEKLFF. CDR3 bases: TGCAGCGTCACAGGGATTGGTAATGAAAAACTGTTTTTT.

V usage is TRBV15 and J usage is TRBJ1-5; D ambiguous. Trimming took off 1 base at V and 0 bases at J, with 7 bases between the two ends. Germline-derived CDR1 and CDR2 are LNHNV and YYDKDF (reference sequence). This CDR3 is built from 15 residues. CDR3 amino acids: CATSRVVNSNQPQHF. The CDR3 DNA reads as TGTGCCACCAGCAGAGTGGTTAATAGCAATCAGCCCCAGCATTTT.

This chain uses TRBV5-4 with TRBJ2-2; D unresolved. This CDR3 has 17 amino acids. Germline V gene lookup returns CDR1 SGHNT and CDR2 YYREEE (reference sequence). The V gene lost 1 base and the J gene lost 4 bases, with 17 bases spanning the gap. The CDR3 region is CASSLPGAGSSTGELFF. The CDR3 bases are TGTGCCAGCAGCTTGCCCGGTGCAGGTTCATCCACCGGGGAGCTGTTTTTT.

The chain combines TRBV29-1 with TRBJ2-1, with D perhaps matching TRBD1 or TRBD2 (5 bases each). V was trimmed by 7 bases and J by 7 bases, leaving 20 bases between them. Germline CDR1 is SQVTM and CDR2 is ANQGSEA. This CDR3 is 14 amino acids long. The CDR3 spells CSALGTARDNEQFF. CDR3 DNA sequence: TGCAGCGCTCTGGGGACGGCGAGGGATAATGAGCAGTTCTTC.